This T cell receptor beta chain was obtained from a study of blood T cells in healthy people across ages. Study observations and caveats: Estimated diversity across one million T cells was deemed an underestimate. The long-lived group displayed more naive CD4+ cells, plus higher diversity, than the aged donors did.

The total RNA that was extracted per sample amounted to at least 5 micrograms. The CDR3 is 15 residues long. From germline, CDR1 is DFQATT and CDR2 SNEGSKA (reference sequence). With V trimmed by 3 bases and J by 7 bases, 9 bases remained unmatched. A sample-barcoded 5' primer and a J-beta primer mix were used in a second PCR of roughly 7 to 11 cycles. TCRdb independently ran MiXCR on the 5' RACE reads; one entry per CDR3 protein. The sample has about a million distinct CDR3 sequences, roughly 52% seen once. About this clonotype: Its antigen remains unknown.

The sequencing input was blood. This clonotype was sampled from a man aged 25-40 years in good health. This chain connects TRBV20-1 to TRBJ1-6; 7 bases fit TRBD1. The CDR3 is CSASAPTGRNSPLHF. In DNA form, the CDR3 reads TGCAGTGCTAGCGCTCCGACAGGGAGGAATTCACCCCTCCACTTT.